These 26 T cell receptor beta chains came from one sample sequenced in a study of post-analysis software for immune sequencing data. The study's findings and limits: In patients, TRBV5-6, TRBV5-1 and TRBV20-1 belonged to roughly 5 TRBV segments found more frequently than in controls.

These TCRs are of unknown antigen specificity. Prepared libraries of TCR beta cDNA carried unique molecular identifiers. TCRdb itself ran the PCR reads through MiXCR, one entry per CDR3 protein. The sample has more than 500,000 distinct CDR3 sequences; 30% to 40% are singletons. The sequenced sample consisted of blood. The receptors were gathered from a girl aged 2 to 17 with multiple sclerosis.

There are a few counts of this clonotype. V gene TRBV6-5 combines with J gene TRBJ2-3; 8 bases line up with TRBD2. The V and J ends lost 2 bases and 4 bases, in that order; junction bases with no gene match: 8. CDR1 MNHEY and CDR2 SVGAGI come from the germline V gene. The CDR3 consists of 16 residues. The CDR3 spells CASSYTSGGVADTQYF. Written as DNA, the CDR3 is TGTGCCAGCAGTTACACGAGCGGGGGTGTAGCAGATACGCAGTATTTT.

This clonotype appeared a few times. V is TRBV9 and J is TRBJ2-6, with TRBD2 matching 7 bases. There are 19 residues in the CDR3. Germline CDR1 and CDR2: SGDLS and YYNGEE. With V trimmed by 2 bases and J by 0 bases, 11 bases remained unmatched. The CDR3 nucleotides read TGTGCCAGCAGCGTCGCTTTGGGGCGGGGGAGCTCTGGGGCCAACGTCCTGACTTTC. This sequence encodes CASSVALGRGSSGANVLTF.

The genes are TRBV2 and TRBJ2-3; 10 bases are shared with TRBD1. The ends lost 6 bases at V and 6 bases at J; junction bases unmatched: 9. The CDR3 is made up of 15 amino acids. Germline V gene lookup returns CDR1 SNHLY and CDR2 FYNNEI. Here the CDR3 reads CASSPRTGGLDTQYF. DNA of the CDR3: TGTGCCAGCAGCCCCCGGACAGGGGGTTTGGATACGCAGTATTTT. The complete variable domain, with remaining parts taken from reference TRBV2 and TRBJ2-3, reads EPEVTQTPSHQVTQMGQEVILRCVPISNHLYFYWYRQILGQKVEFLVSFYNNEISEKSEIFDDQFSVERPDGSNFTLKIRSTKLEDSAMYFCASSPRTGGLDTQYFGPGTRLTVL.

This clonotype was found once. The gene calls are TRBV18 and TRBJ1-1; TRBD1 is a possible D gene (5 bases). With 8 bases removed from V and 2 bases from J, the gap between germline ends came to 21 bases. This CDR3 spans 16 amino acids. Germline V gives CDR1 KGHSH, CDR2 LQKENI. For the CDR3, the DNA is TGTGCCAGCCAGCCGGGGACCCCAGGACTAAACACTGAAGCTTTCTTT. Translation: CASQPGTPGLNTEAFF.

About this clonotype itself: A read error may account for a junction end that differs from germline. The genes are TRBV9 and TRBJ2-3; no clear D gene. Germline values: CDR1 SGDLS, CDR2 YYNGEE. This CDR3 has 16 amino acids. The CDR3 reads CASGVGSGMGADTQYF. The CDR3 DNA reads as TGTGCCAGCGGCGTAGGGTCAGGAATGGGCGCAGATACGCAGTATTTT.

This chain connects TRBV12-3 or TRBV12-4 to TRBJ1-1, with unresolved D. The CDR3 is 13 amino acids. V lost 2 bases to trimming and J lost 1 base, with 5 bases between them. The DNA for the CDR3 is TGTGCCAGCAGTTTATCGGCGAACACTGAAGCTTTCTTT. Translated: CASSLSANTEAFF.

The rearrangement uses TRBV7-9 and TRBJ1-1; 7 nucleotides align to TRBD1. The CDR3 sequence is 15 residues long. The trim removed 3 bases at V and 0 bases at J, leaving 4 bases unmatched. The germline V gene has CDR1 SEHNR and CDR2 FQNEAQ (reference sequence). DNA of the CDR3: TGTGCCAGCAGCTTCTGGACAGGATTGAACACTGAAGCTTTCTTT. This translates into CASSFWTGLNTEAFF.

The chain combines TRBV6-6 with TRBJ2-6; 9 bases align to TRBD1. The V gene's germline CDR1 is MNHNY and CDR2 SVGAGI (reference sequence). Losses at the gene ends were 5 bases for V and 9 bases for J; bases not matched to a gene: 8. The CDR3 loop spans 15 amino acids. The CDR3 is CASSPTGGSNNVLTF. CDR3 nucleotides: TGTGCCAGCAGTCCGACAGGGGGGTCAAACAACGTCCTGACTTTC.

This clonotype was seen only a few times. The chain carries TRBV7-3 and TRBJ2-2; D gene ambiguous. The CDR3 has 12 residues. Trimming stripped 4 bases from V and 5 bases from J, with 5 bases between. Germline V gene lookup returns CDR1 SGHTA and CDR2 FQGTGA. The CDR3 sequence is CASSSSTGELFF. The CDR3 coding sequence is TGTGCCAGCAGCTCATCTACCGGGGAGCTGTTTTTT.

The chain joins TRBV6-2 or TRBV6-3 to TRBJ2-3, with TRBD2 identical over 12 bases. This CDR3 is built from 19 residues. CDR1 is MNHEY, CDR2 SVGEGT, per germline. With 2 bases clipped from V and 0 bases from J, the junction kept 9 bases outside the gene matches. The CDR3 region has the DNA TGTGCCAGCAGTTACGAGACTAGCGGGGGCCTAAAAAGCACAGATACGCAGTATTTT. Its translation: CASSYETSGGLKSTDTQYF.

The chain links TRBV7-9 to TRBJ2-3; D may correspond to TRBD1 or TRBD2 (5 bases each). This CDR3 contains 18 residues. V shed 1 base and J shed 3 bases, with 20 bases lying between them. CDR1 SEHNR and CDR2 FQNEAQ come from the germline V gene (reference sequence). The CDR3: CASSLVVVVGEKTDTQYF. The DNA of the CDR3 is TGTGCCAGCAGCTTAGTTGTGGTGGTGGGGGAGAAGACAGATACGCAGTATTTT.

The chain links TRBV11-2 to TRBJ2-1, with D possibly being TRBD2 (7 bases). The germline CDR1 and CDR2 sequences are SGHAT and FQNNGV. V lost 3 bases to trimming and J lost 10 bases, with 16 bases between them. The CDR3 consists of 14 residues. The CDR3 sequence is CASSLSGGLSEQFF. In nucleotides, the CDR3 is TGTGCCAGCAGCTTGTCGGGGGGCCTTAGCGAGCAGTTCTTC.

This clonotype occurred a few times. This chain uses TRBV5-1 with TRBJ2-7; D not resolved. V lost 0 bases, J lost 4 bases, and 14 bases lay in between. Germline V gene data show CDR1 as SGHRS and CDR2 as YFSETQ. The length of the CDR3 is 15 residues. The CDR3 sequence is CASSLGLGSVYEQYF. The CDR3 DNA reads as TGCGCCAGCAGCTTGGGACTCGGCTCTGTATACGAGCAGTACTTC.

This chain links TRBV29-1 with TRBJ1-2; D is ambiguous. The V and J ends lost 0 bases and 4 bases respectively, with 15 bases between them. Germline CDR1 is SQVTM and CDR2 is ANQGSEA. The CDR3 covers 15 residues. CDR3 sequence (DNA): TGCAGCGTTGAAGATCTGAACTTCGAAGGCTATGGCTACACCTTC. As protein: CSVEDLNFEGYGYTF.

J is TRBJ1-2 and V is TRBV4-2; 7 positions agree with TRBD1. This CDR3 is built from 15 residues. The germline CDR1 and CDR2 sequences are LGHNA and YNFKEQ. Unmatched junction bases numbered 8, after V lost 3 bases and J lost 4 bases. CDR3 sequence reads: CASSQKDGDSYGYTF. The CDR3 nucleotides are TGTGCCAGCAGCCAGAAAGACGGGGACAGCTATGGCTACACCTTC.

This clonotype was observed a handful of times. The chain carries TRBV6-6 and TRBJ2-1; possibly TRBD1 for D (6 bases). Trimming cost V 2 bases and J 7 bases, with 18 bases left between them. CDR1 is MNHNY and CDR2 is SVGAGI in the germline V gene (reference sequence). The CDR3 is 16 residues long. The CDR3 sequence: CASSYGVGAVFNEQFF. CDR3 bases: TGTGCCAGCAGTTACGGGGTGGGGGCGGTCTTTAATGAGCAGTTCTTC.

This clonotype was recorded at least ten times. The chain has TRBV5-1 and TRBJ1-2; D perhaps matches TRBD1 (5 bases). Trimming took 0 bases from V and 3 from J, leaving 9 bases between them. CDR3 length equals 14 residues. CDR1 and CDR2 (germline): SGHRS, YFSETQ. Here the CDR3 reads CASSLERGDYGYTF. The CDR3 DNA follows: TGCGCCAGCAGCTTGGAAAGGGGTGACTATGGCTACACCTTC.

This chain uses TRBV13 with TRBJ2-1; 7 bases align to TRBD1. J lost 9 bases, V lost 5 bases, and 13 bases had no gene match. CDR1 and CDR2 (germline): PRHDT, FYEKMQ (reference sequence). The CDR3 runs 15 residues. In DNA, the CDR3 is TGTGCCAGCAGCCCCCCGACCCTACAGGGGAGTGAGCAGTTCTTC. It codes for CASSPPTLQGSEQFF.

This clonotype appeared a few times. J is TRBJ1-2 and V is TRBV6-6; the D gene is possibly TRBD1 (5 bases). The germline CDR1 and CDR2 sequences are MNHNY and SVGAGI (reference sequence). The CDR3 loop spans 14 amino acids. V was trimmed by 6 bases and J by 6 bases, leaving 17 bases between them. The CDR3 DNA reads TGTGCCAGCAGCAAAATGACTGGGGCTGATGGCTACACCTTC. As protein: CASSKMTGADGYTF.

This chain uses TRBV7-9 with TRBJ2-1, with 10 bases matching TRBD1. Germline V gene lookup returns CDR1 SEHNR and CDR2 FQNEAQ (reference sequence). Unmatched junction bases numbered 19, after V lost 4 bases and J lost 4 bases. The CDR3 is 20 residues long. The CDR3 DNA follows: TGTGCCAGCAGCTCCAGGGGGCGTGACAGGGGGCCAAAAAGATACAATGAGCAGTTCTTC. It specifies CASSSRGRDRGPKRYNEQFF. The full variable domain, completed using reference TRBV7-9 and TRBJ2-1, is DTGVSQNPRHKITKRGQNVTFRCDPISEHNRLYWYRQTLGQGPEFLTYFQNEAQLEKSRLLSDRFSAERPKGSFSTLEIQRTEQGDSAMYLCASSSRGRDRGPKRYNEQFFGPGTRLTVL.

The rearrangement links TRBV18 to TRBJ2-2; D not certain. Trimming removed 2 bases at V and 0 bases at J, with 10 bases between. The CDR3 has 16 amino acids. Germline loops: CDR1 KGHSH, CDR2 LQKENI. Here the CDR3 DNA reads TGTGCCAGCTCACCAAACCGGGCAGCGAACACCGGGGAGCTGTTTTTT. Translation gives CASSPNRAANTGELFF. Complete variable domain (other parts from reference TRBV18 and TRBJ2-2): NAGVMQNPRHLVRRRGQEARLRCSPMKGHSHVYWYRQLPEEGLKFMVYLQKENIIDESGMPKERFSAEFPKEGPSILRIQQVVRGDSAAYFCASSPNRAANTGELFFGEGSRLTVL.

The V call is TRBV6-6, the J call TRBJ2-1, with D unclear. The CDR3 loop spans 11 amino acids. V was cut by 6 bases and J by 7 bases, with 7 bases left in between. Germline V lookup: CDR1 MNHNY, CDR2 SVGAGI (reference sequence). CDR3 loop: CASRYGNEQFF. DNA of the CDR3: TGTGCCAGCAGGTACGGTAATGAGCAGTTCTTC.

This clonotype was seen more than once but under ten times. The gene calls are TRBV20-1 and TRBJ1-4, with TRBD1 identical over 9 bases. The trim removed 0 bases at V and 7 bases at J, leaving 6 bases unmatched. Germline V CDR1 and CDR2: DFQATT, SNEGSKA (reference sequence). CDR3 length: 15 amino acids. CDR3 in DNA: TGCAGTGCTAGAGATAGGGGACAGGGTTCTGAAAAACTGTTTTTT. Protein sequence: CSARDRGQGSEKLFF.

The CDR3 sequence: CASSYQLRIRDRNNEQFF. The DNA for the CDR3 is TGTGCCAGCAGTTACCAGCTCCGTATTCGGGACCGAAACAATGAGCAGTTCTTC. V and J are TRBV6-5 and TRBJ2-1, with D perhaps given as TRBD1 or TRBD2 (5 bases each). The CDR3 has 18 residues. Trimming cost V 2 bases and J 5 bases, with 22 bases left between them. Germline CDR1 reads MNHEY; CDR2 reads SVGAGI.

V usage is TRBV24-1 and J usage is TRBJ2-4, with a tentative D call TRBD1 (6 bases). In germline, CDR1 is KGHDR, CDR2 SFDVKD. This CDR3 is built from 13 residues. V was trimmed by 3 bases and J by 5 bases, leaving 7 bases between them. CDR3 loop: CATSDGTQNIQYF. DNA for the CDR3: TGTGCCACCAGTGATGGGACACAAAACATTCAGTACTTC.

V usage is TRBV12-3 or TRBV12-4 and J usage is TRBJ2-2; TRBD1 aligns across 9 bases. The CDR3 consists of 15 residues. The V gene end was trimmed by 5 bases and the J gene end by 5 bases; junction bases not matched to a gene: 6. CDR3 in DNA: TGTGCCAGCAGTCCCGGGACAGGGATGACCGGGGAGCTGTTTTTT. Translating it yields CASSPGTGMTGELFF.